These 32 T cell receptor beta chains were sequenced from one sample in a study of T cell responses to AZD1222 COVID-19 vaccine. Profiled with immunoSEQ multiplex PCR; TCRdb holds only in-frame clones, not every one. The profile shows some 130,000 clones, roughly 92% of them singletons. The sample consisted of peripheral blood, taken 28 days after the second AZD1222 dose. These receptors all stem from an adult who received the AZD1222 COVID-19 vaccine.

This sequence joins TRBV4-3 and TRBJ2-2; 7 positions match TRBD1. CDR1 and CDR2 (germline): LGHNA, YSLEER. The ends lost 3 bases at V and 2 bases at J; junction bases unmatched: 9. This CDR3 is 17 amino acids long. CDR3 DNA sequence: TGCGCCAGCAGCCAGAATTTGGACAGGTTAAACACCGGGGAGCTGTTTTTT. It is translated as CASSQNLDRLNTGELFF.

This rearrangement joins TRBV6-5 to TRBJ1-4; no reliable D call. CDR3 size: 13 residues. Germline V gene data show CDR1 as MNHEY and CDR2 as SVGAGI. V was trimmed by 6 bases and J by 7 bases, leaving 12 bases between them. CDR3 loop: CASRTGLPEKLFF. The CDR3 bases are TGTGCCAGCAGAACTGGGCTGCCTGAAAAACTGTTTTTT.

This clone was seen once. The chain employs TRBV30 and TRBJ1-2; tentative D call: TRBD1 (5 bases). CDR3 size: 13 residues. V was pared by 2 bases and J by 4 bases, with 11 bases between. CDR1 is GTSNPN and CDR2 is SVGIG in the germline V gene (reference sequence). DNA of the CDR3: TGTGCCTGGAGTTGGCAGGGCGGCTATGGCTACACCTTC. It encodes CAWSWQGGYGYTF.

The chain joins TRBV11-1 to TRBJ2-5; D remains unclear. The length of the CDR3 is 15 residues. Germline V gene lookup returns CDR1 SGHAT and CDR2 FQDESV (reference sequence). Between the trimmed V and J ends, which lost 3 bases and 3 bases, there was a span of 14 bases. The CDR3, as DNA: TGTGCCAGCAGCTTGGACCAAGGGTGGGAAGAGACCCAGTACTTC. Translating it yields CASSLDQGWEETQYF.

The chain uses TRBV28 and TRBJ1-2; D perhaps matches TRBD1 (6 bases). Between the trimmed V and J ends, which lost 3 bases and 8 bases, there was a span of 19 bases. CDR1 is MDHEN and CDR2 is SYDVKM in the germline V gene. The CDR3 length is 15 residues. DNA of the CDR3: TGTGCCAGCAGTTTCTCCCAGGGGAGCTTGGACGGCTACACCTTC. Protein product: CASSFSQGSLDGYTF.

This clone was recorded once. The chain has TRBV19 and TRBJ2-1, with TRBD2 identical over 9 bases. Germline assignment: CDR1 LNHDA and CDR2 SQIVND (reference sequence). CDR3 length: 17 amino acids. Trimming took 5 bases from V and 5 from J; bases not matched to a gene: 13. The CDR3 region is CASSSRSGGRPDNEQFF. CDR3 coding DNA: TGTGCCAGTAGTTCCCGTAGCGGGGGCAGACCGGACAATGAGCAGTTCTTC.

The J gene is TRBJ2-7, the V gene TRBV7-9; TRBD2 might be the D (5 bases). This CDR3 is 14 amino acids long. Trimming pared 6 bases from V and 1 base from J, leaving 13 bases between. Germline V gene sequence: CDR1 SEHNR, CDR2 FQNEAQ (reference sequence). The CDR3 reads CASSLPEGSYEQYF. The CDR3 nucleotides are TGTGCCAGCAGTTTGCCCGAGGGTTCCTACGAGCAGTACTTC.

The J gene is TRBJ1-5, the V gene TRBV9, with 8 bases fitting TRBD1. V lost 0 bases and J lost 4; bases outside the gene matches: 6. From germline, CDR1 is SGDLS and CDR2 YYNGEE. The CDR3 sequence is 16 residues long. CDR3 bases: TGTGCCAGCAGCGTAGCTTTGACAGGGGAGAATCAGCCCCAGCATTTT. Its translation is CASSVALTGENQPQHF.

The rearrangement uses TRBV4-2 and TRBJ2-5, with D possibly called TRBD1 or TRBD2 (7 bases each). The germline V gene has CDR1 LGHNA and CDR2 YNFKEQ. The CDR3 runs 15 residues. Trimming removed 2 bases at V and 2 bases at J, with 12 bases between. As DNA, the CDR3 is TGTGCCAGCAGCCAAACCAGGGGGGGACAAGAGACCCAGTACTTC. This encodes CASSQTRGGQETQYF.

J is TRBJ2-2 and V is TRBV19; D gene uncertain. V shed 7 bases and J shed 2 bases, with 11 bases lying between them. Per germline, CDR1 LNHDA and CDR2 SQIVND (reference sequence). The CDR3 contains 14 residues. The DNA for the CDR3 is TGTGCCAGTACCGCACGGGTCAACACCGGGGAGCTGTTTTTT. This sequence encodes CASTARVNTGELFF.

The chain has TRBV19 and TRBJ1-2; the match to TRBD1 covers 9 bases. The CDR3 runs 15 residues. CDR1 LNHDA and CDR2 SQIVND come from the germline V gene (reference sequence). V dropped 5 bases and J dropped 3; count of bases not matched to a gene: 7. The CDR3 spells CASSLTGQGDYGYTF. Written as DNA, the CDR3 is TGTGCCAGTAGTCTCACGGGACAGGGAGACTATGGCTACACCTTC.

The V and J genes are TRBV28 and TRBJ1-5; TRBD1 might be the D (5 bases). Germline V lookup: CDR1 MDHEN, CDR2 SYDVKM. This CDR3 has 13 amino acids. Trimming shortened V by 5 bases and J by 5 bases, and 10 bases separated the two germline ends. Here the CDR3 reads CASSRGSHQPQHF. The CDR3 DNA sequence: TGTGCCAGCAGTCGGGGGTCCCATCAGCCCCAGCATTTT.

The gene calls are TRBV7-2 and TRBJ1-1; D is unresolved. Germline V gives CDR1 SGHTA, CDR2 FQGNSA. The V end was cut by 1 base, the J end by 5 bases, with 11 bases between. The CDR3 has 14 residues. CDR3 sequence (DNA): TGTGCCAGCAGCTTAGGACCAGCGTGGACTGAAGCTTTCTTT. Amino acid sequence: CASSLGPAWTEAFF.

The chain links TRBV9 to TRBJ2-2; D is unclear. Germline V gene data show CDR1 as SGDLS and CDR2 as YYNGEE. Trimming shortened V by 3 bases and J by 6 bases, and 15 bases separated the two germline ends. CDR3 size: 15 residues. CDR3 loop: CASSGVVGSAGELFF. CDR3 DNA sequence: TGTGCCAGCAGCGGAGTGGTCGGCTCAGCCGGGGAGCTGTTTTTT. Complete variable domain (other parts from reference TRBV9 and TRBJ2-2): DSGVTQTPKHLITATGQRVTLRCSPRSGDLSVYWYQQSLDQGLQFLIQYYNGEERAKGNILERFSAQQFPDLHSELNLSSLELGDSALYFCASSGVVGSAGELFFGEGSRLTVL.

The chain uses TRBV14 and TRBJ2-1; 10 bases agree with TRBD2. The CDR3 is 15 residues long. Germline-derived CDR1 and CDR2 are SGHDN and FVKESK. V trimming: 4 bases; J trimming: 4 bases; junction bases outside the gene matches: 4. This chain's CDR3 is CASSPSGRVYNEQFF. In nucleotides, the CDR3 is TGTGCCAGCAGCCCGAGCGGGAGGGTTTACAATGAGCAGTTCTTC.

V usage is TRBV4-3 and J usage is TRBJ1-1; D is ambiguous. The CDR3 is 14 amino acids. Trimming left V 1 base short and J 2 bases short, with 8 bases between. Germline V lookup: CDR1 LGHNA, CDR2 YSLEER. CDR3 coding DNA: TGCGCCAGCAGCCAAGGAGGGAGTAACACTGAAGCTTTCTTT. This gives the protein CASSQGGSNTEAFF.

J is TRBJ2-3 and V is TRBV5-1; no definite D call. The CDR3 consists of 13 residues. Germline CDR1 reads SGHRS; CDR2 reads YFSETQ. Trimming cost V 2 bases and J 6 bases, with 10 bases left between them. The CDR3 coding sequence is TGCGCCAGCAGCTTAACATCCGGGGATACGCAGTATTTT. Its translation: CASSLTSGDTQYF.

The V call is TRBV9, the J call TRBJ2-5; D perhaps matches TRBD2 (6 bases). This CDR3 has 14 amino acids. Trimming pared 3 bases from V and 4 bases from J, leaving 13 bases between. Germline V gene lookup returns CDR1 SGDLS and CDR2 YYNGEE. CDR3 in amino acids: CASSEIPAGETQYF. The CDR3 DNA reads TGTGCCAGCAGCGAGATCCCAGCGGGAGAGACCCAGTACTTC.

The CDR3 DNA reads TGTGCCAGCAGCGCCCGGGGGGGGCGAGAGCAGTACTTC. Translating it yields CASSARGGREQYF. The V and J genes are TRBV9 and TRBJ2-7; 8 nucleotides line up with TRBD2. V lost 3 bases and J lost 7; bases outside the gene matches: 6. In germline, CDR1 is SGDLS, CDR2 YYNGEE. The CDR3 totals 13 residues.

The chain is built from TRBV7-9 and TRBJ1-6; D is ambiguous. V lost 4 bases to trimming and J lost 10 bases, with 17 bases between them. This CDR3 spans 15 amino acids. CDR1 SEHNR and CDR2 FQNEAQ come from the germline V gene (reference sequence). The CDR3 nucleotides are TGTGCCAGCAGCTACCTTAGAGGGATGGAATCACCCCTCCACTTT. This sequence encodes CASSYLRGMESPLHF.

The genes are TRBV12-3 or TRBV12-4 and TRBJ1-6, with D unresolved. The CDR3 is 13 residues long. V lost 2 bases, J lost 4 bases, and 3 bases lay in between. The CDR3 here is CASSLRYNSPLHF. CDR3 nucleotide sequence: TGTGCCAGCAGTTTAAGATATAATTCACCCCTCCACTTT.

The DNA of the CDR3 is TGTGCCAGCTCCAGCTGGGCAGGGACTAATGAAAAACTGTTTTTT. This encodes CASSSWAGTNEKLFF. The chain is built from TRBV27 and TRBJ1-4, with D tentatively TRBD1 (5 bases). The V gene's germline CDR1 is MNHEY and CDR2 SMNVEV (reference sequence). The CDR3 is made up of 15 amino acids. The V end lost 8 bases, the J end lost 2 bases, and 15 bases lay between the germline ends.

The CDR3 DNA reads TGTGCCAGCAGCTTGGAACAGGCCCCCCAGCCCCAGCATTTT. Translated, it gives CASSLEQAPQPQHF. This rearrangement joins TRBV5-7 to TRBJ1-5, with a possible D match to TRBD1 (5 bases). TRBV5-7 falls under the ORF class, with uncertain function. The CDR3 totals 14 residues. The ends were cut back, 0 bases at V and 7 bases at J, with 11 bases in the middle.

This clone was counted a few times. CDR3 DNA: TGTGCCAGCAGCCCAGGACTAGCGGGAAACAATGAGCAGTTCTTC. Translated: CASSPGLAGNNEQFF. V and J are TRBV11-2 and TRBJ2-1, with TRBD2 identical over 12 bases. Germline CDR1 reads SGHAT; CDR2 reads FQNNGV. The CDR3 sequence is 15 residues long. Trimming cost V 5 bases and J 5 bases; bases outside gene matches: 4.

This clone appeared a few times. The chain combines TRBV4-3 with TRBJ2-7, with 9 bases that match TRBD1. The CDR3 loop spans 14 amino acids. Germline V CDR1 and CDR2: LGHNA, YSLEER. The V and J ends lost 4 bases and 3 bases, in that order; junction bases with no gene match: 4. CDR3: CASSPGTGLYEQYF. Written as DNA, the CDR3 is TGCGCCAGCAGCCCCGGGACAGGGCTCTACGAGCAGTACTTC.

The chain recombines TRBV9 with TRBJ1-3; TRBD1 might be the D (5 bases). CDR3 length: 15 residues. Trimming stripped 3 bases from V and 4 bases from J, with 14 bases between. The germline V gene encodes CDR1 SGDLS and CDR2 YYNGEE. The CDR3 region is CASSATRASGNTIYF. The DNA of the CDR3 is TGTGCCAGCAGCGCGACCAGGGCGTCAGGAAACACCATATATTTT. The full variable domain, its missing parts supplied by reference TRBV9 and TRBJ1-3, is DSGVTQTPKHLITATGQRVTLRCSPRSGDLSVYWYQQSLDQGLQFLIQYYNGEERAKGNILERFSAQQFPDLHSELNLSSLELGDSALYFCASSATRASGNTIYFGEGSWLTVV.

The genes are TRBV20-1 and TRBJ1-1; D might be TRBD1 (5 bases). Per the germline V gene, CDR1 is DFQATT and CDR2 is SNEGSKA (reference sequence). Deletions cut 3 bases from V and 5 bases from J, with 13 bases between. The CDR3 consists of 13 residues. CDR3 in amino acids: CSASRQGRTEAFF. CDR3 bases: TGCAGTGCTAGTCGGCAGGGTAGAACTGAAGCTTTCTTT.

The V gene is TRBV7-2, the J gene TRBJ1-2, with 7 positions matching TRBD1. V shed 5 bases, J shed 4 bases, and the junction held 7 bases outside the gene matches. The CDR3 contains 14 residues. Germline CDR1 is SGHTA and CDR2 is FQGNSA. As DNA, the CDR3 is TGTGCCAGCAGCCCGGAGGGACAGTCCTATGGCTACACCTTC. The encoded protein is CASSPEGQSYGYTF.

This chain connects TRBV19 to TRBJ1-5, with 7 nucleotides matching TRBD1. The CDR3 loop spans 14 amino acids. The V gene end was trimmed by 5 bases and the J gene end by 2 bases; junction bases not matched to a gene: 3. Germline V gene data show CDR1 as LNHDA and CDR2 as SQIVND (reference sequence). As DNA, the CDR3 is TGTGCCAGTAGTGGGACAGCCCGCAATCAGCCCCAGCATTTT. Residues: CASSGTARNQPQHF.

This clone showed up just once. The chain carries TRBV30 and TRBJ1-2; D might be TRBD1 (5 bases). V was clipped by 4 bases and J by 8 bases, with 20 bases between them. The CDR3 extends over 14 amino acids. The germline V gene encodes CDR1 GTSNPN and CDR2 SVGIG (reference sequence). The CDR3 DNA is TGTGCCTGGATCCTGAGAGGGGCAGGGAGAGGCTACACCTTC. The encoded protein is CAWILRGAGRGYTF. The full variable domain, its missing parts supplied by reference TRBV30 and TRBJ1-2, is SQTIHQWPATLVQPVGSPLSLECTVEGTSNPNLYWYRQAAGRGLQLLFYSVGIGQISSEVPQNLSASRPQDRQFILSSKKLLLSDSGFYLCAWILRGAGRGYTFGSGTRLTVV.

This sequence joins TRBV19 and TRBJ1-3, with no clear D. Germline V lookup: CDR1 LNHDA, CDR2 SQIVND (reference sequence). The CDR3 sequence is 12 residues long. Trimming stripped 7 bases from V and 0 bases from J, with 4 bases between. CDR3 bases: TGTGCCAGTAAGAGCTCTGGAAACACCATATATTTT. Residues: CASKSSGNTIYF.

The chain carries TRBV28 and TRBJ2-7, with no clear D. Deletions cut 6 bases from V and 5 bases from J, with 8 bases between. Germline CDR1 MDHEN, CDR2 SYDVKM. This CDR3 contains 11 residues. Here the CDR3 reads CASSLEHEQYF. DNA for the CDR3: TGTGCCAGCAGCCTAGAGCACGAGCAGTACTTC.